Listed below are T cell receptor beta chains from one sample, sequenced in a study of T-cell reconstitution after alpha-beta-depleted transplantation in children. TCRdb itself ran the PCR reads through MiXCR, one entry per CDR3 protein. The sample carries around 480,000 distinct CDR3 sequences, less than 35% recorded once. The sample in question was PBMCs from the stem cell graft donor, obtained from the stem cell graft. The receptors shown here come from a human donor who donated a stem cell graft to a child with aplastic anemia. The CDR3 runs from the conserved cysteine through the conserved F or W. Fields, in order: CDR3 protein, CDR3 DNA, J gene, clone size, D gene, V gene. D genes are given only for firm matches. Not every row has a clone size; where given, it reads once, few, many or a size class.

CDR3: CASSLVRDEQFF
DNA: TGTGCCAGCAGTTTAGTTCGGGATGAGCAGTTCTTC
J: TRBJ2-1
size: -
D: -
V: TRBV12-3/TRBV12-4

CDR3: CASSERLAGGSYEQYF
DNA: TGTGCCAGCTCCGAACGACTAGCGGGAGGCTCCTACGAGCAGTACTTC
J: TRBJ2-7
size: -
D: TRBD2
V: TRBV18

CDR3: CSVRRDPTDTQYF
DNA: TGCAGCGTTCGGCGGGACCCCACAGATACGCAGTATTTT
J: TRBJ2-3
size: -
D: -
V: TRBV29-1

CDR3: CASRPFWGDYTDTQYF
DNA: TGCGCCAGCCGCCCTTTTTGGGGGGATTACACAGATACGCAGTATTTT
J: TRBJ2-3
size: few
D: -
V: TRBV10-2

CDR3: CSALAANTDTQYF
DNA: TGCAGTGCTCTAGCGGCGAACACAGATACGCAGTATTTC
J: TRBJ2-3
size: -
D: TRBD2
V: TRBV20-1

CDR3: CASSPSTSGLSAQYF
DNA: TGTGCCAGCAGCCCTTCGACTAGCGGACTTAGCGCCCAGTACTTC
J: TRBJ2-5
size: few
D: TRBD2
V: TRBV12-3/TRBV12-4

CDR3: CASTQWGEIDNEQFF
DNA: TGTGCCAGCACCCAGTGGGGAGAGATAGACAATGAGCAGTTCTTC
J: TRBJ2-1
size: -
D: -
V: TRBV9

CDR3: CATREQGSNQPQHF
DNA: TGTGCCACCAGGGAACAGGGAAGCAATCAGCCCCAGCATTTT
J: TRBJ1-5
size: -
D: -
V: TRBV24-1

CDR3: CASSRGVQNTEAFF
DNA: TGTGCCAGCAGCCGTGGGGTGCAGAACACTGAAGCTTTCTTT
J: TRBJ1-1
size: -
D: -
V: TRBV12-3/TRBV12-4

CDR3: CASSFPGTVYGYTF
DNA: TGTGCCAGCAGCTTCCCCGGGACGGTGTATGGCTACACCTTC
J: TRBJ1-2
size: few
D: -
V: TRBV7-9

CDR3: CSAVWPGRNEQFF
DNA: TGCAGTGCTGTATGGCCGGGAAGGAATGAGCAGTTCTTC
J: TRBJ2-1
size: many
D: -
V: TRBV20-1

CDR3: CASSPASRGNTEAFF
DNA: TGTGCCAGCTCACCAGCGTCCCGGGGGAACACTGAAGCTTTCTTT
J: TRBJ1-1
size: -
D: -
V: TRBV18

CDR3: CASSQEWGRVSGEQFF
DNA: TGCGCCAGCAGCCAAGAGTGGGGGAGGGTTTCGGGTGAGCAGTTCTTC
J: TRBJ2-1
size: -
D: TRBD2
V: TRBV4-3

CDR3: CASSTLGTGSEAFF
DNA: TGTGCCAGCAGTACTCTAGGGACAGGGTCTGAAGCTTTCTTT
J: TRBJ1-1
size: -
D: TRBD1
V: TRBV27

CDR3: CSPFRSGSQDTQYF
DNA: TGCAGCCCCTTTCGGAGCGGGAGTCAAGATACGCAGTATTTT
J: TRBJ2-3
size: -
D: TRBD2
V: TRBV29-1

CDR3: CSARVSRGGIIDSYNEQFF
DNA: TGCAGTGCTAGAGTCAGTCGTGGTGGTATCATCGACTCCTACAATGAGCAGTTCTTC
J: TRBJ2-1
size: -
D: -
V: TRBV20-1

CDR3: CASWGGTTEAFF
DNA: TGTGCTAGCTGGGGGGGTACTACTGAAGCTTTCTTT
J: TRBJ1-1
size: -
D: -
V: TRBV12-3/TRBV12-4

CDR3: CASSLSALNTGELFF
DNA: TGCGCCAGCAGCTTATCCGCACTTAACACCGGGGAGCTGTTTTTT
J: TRBJ2-2
size: -
D: -
V: TRBV5-1

CDR3: CASSTGTYEQYF
DNA: TGTGCCAGCAGTACCGGGACGTACGAGCAGTACTTC
J: TRBJ2-7
size: few
D: -
V: TRBV6-5

CDR3: CASSLAGWGPNTGELFF
DNA: TGTGCCAGCAGCTTAGCGGGCTGGGGTCCGAACACCGGGGAGCTGTTTTTT
J: TRBJ2-2
size: once
D: -
V: TRBV11-3

CDR3: CASSHVGGGNGWPQHF
DNA: TGTGCCAGCAGTCACGTAGGAGGGGGGAATGGGTGGCCCCAGCATTTT
J: TRBJ1-5
size: -
D: -
V: TRBV6-5

CDR3: CASSPVPNTEAFF
DNA: TGTGCCAGCAGCCCCGTACCAAACACTGAAGCTTTCTTT
J: TRBJ1-1
size: few
D: -
V: TRBV3-1

CDR3: CASSKRLAGPSYEQYF
DNA: TGTGCCAGCAGCAAACGACTAGCGGGACCCTCCTACGAGCAGTACTTC
J: TRBJ2-7
size: few
D: TRBD2
V: TRBV5-6

CDR3: CASSLRSGMGETQYF
DNA: TGTGCCAGCAGTTTACGCTCCGGGATGGGGGAGACCCAGTACTTC
J: TRBJ2-5
size: -
D: -
V: TRBV28

CDR3: CASGPLNTEAFF
DNA: TGTGCCAGCGGGCCGCTGAACACTGAAGCTTTCTTT
J: TRBJ1-1
size: many
D: -
V: TRBV9

CDR3: CSVAPTEIEAFF
DNA: TGCAGCGTCGCTCCGACAGAGATTGAAGCTTTCTTT
J: TRBJ1-1
size: few
D: -
V: TRBV29-1

CDR3: CSARDPDSFRFYF
DNA: TGCAGTGCTAGAGATCCCGATAGCTTTCGATTTTACTTC
J: TRBJ2-4
size: -
D: -
V: TRBV20-1

CDR3: CASSQLAGVTTNEQFF
DNA: TGTGCCAGCTCGCAACTAGCGGGCGTTACCACCAATGAGCAGTTCTTC
J: TRBJ2-1
size: -
D: TRBD2
V: TRBV18

CDR3: CASSLVTSGYGQFF
DNA: TGTGCCAGCAGTTTGGTGACTAGCGGGTACGGGCAGTTCTTC
J: TRBJ2-1
size: -
D: TRBD2
V: TRBV12-3/TRBV12-4

CDR3: CSVSSGRASEQFF
DNA: TGCAGCGTATCTAGCGGGAGGGCCAGTGAGCAGTTCTTC
J: TRBJ2-1
size: -
D: TRBD2
V: TRBV29-1

CDR3: CASSAGTNSYNEQFF
DNA: TGTGCCAGCAGTGCCGGGACAAACTCCTACAATGAGCAGTTCTTC
J: TRBJ2-1
size: -
D: -
V: TRBV9

CDR3: CASSVSGFDEQFF
DNA: TGTGCCAGCAGCGTTAGCGGTTTCGATGAGCAGTTCTTC
J: TRBJ2-1
size: few
D: -
V: TRBV9

CDR3: CASSPRLAGATYNEQFF
DNA: TGTGCCAGCAGCCCGCGCTTAGCCGGAGCAACCTACAATGAGCAGTTCTTC
J: TRBJ2-1
size: few
D: -
V: TRBV7-8

CDR3: CSVGGLSIQYF
DNA: TGCAGCGTTGGTGGACTAAGCATTCAGTACTTC
J: TRBJ2-4
size: -
D: -
V: TRBV29-1

CDR3: CASSQSTGMPNEQFF
DNA: TGCGCCAGCAGCCAATCGACAGGGATGCCTAATGAGCAGTTCTTC
J: TRBJ2-1
size: -
D: TRBD1
V: TRBV4-3

CDR3: CASSIDHYNEQFF
DNA: TGTGCCAGTAGTATCGACCACTACAATGAGCAGTTCTTC
J: TRBJ2-1
size: -
D: -
V: TRBV19

CDR3: CASSRLAGRQETQYF
DNA: TGTGCCAGCAGTAGACTAGCGGGACGCCAAGAGACCCAGTACTTC
J: TRBJ2-5
size: -
D: TRBD2
V: TRBV27

CDR3: CATSRDLDDEQYF
DNA: TGTGCCACCAGCAGAGATTTGGACGACGAGCAGTACTTC
J: TRBJ2-7
size: few
D: -
V: TRBV15

CDR3: CASSLMGKTQYF
DNA: TGTGCCAGCAGTTTAATGGGAAAGACCCAGTACTTC
J: TRBJ2-5
size: few
D: -
V: TRBV12-3/TRBV12-4

CDR3: CASSSDRGRHYEQYF
DNA: TGTGCCAGCAGTTCAGACAGGGGTCGTCACTACGAGCAGTACTTC
J: TRBJ2-7
size: few
D: TRBD1
V: TRBV27

CDR3: CSARFTGGTYEQYF
DNA: TGCAGTGCTAGATTCACAGGGGGAACCTACGAGCAGTACTTC
J: TRBJ2-7
size: few
D: TRBD1
V: TRBV20-1

CDR3: CASSDSRADVAGYGYTF
DNA: TGTGCCAGCAGTGACTCGAGGGCGGATGTGGCGGGCTATGGCTACACCTTC
J: TRBJ1-2
size: -
D: -
V: TRBV6-4

CDR3: CSVEDPDRETDTQYF
DNA: TGCAGCGTTGAAGATCCCGACAGGGAAACAGATACGCAGTATTTT
J: TRBJ2-3
size: few
D: TRBD1
V: TRBV29-1

CDR3: CSVGLFDEETQYF
DNA: TGCAGCGTTGGACTATTCGATGAAGAGACCCAGTACTTC
J: TRBJ2-5
size: -
D: -
V: TRBV29-1

CDR3: CSVQFARGETQYF
DNA: TGCAGCGTTCAGTTCGCCAGGGGAGAGACCCAGTACTTC
J: TRBJ2-5
size: -
D: -
V: TRBV29-1

CDR3: CASTNRTNEQFF
DNA: TGTGCCAGCACCAATCGGACGAATGAGCAGTTCTTC
J: TRBJ2-1
size: -
D: -
V: TRBV12-3/TRBV12-4

CDR3: CASSLGLAVQETQYF
DNA: TGTGCCAGCAGCCTCGGGCTAGCAGTCCAAGAGACCCAGTACTTC
J: TRBJ2-5
size: many
D: -
V: TRBV12-3/TRBV12-4

CDR3: CASRPRTRSEAFF
DNA: TGTGCCAGCAGACCCCGGACTCGTAGTGAAGCTTTCTTT
J: TRBJ1-1
size: -
D: -
V: TRBV12-3/TRBV12-4

CDR3: CASSQRSRGGGYTF
DNA: TGTGCCAGCAGCCAACGTTCCAGGGGGGGAGGCTACACCTTC
J: TRBJ1-2
size: -
D: TRBD1
V: TRBV3-1

CDR3: CSAREGQGYGYTF
DNA: TGCAGTGCTAGAGAGGGACAGGGCTATGGCTACACCTTC
J: TRBJ1-2
size: few
D: TRBD1
V: TRBV20-1

CDR3: CASSPPQGEDEQYF
DNA: TGTGCCAGCTCACCACCCCAGGGGGAGGACGAGCAGTACTTC
J: TRBJ2-7
size: -
D: -
V: TRBV18

CDR3: CSAKKGAYNEQFF
DNA: TGCAGTGCTAAGAAGGGGGCGTACAATGAGCAGTTCTTC
J: TRBJ2-1
size: few
D: TRBD1
V: TRBV20-1